This T cell receptor (beta chain) was observed in a study of shared clonotypes between healthy human individuals. V lost 6 bases and J 3 bases, leaving 18 bases between the germline ends. Germline CDR1 and CDR2: MDHEN and SYDVKM. CDR3 length equals 15 residues. The protocol was immunoSEQ multiplex PCR, while the TCRdb copy is restricted to in-frame clones and leaves out a portion. This table has 2 million to 2.5 million clones, roughly 95% appearing once. This clone was seen only once. This TCR derives from a man between 18 and 35 years old in good health. Sequencing was performed on naive CD4+ T cells sorted from blood. Subset given: CD45RA+ positively selected. J is TRBJ2-7 and V is TRBV28; D is possibly TRBD1 or TRBD2 (6 bases each). The CDR3 DNA sequence: TGTGCCAGCAGCCTAAGGGGGGTTCTGGGCTACGAGCAGTACTTC. It specifies CASSLRGVLGYEQYF.